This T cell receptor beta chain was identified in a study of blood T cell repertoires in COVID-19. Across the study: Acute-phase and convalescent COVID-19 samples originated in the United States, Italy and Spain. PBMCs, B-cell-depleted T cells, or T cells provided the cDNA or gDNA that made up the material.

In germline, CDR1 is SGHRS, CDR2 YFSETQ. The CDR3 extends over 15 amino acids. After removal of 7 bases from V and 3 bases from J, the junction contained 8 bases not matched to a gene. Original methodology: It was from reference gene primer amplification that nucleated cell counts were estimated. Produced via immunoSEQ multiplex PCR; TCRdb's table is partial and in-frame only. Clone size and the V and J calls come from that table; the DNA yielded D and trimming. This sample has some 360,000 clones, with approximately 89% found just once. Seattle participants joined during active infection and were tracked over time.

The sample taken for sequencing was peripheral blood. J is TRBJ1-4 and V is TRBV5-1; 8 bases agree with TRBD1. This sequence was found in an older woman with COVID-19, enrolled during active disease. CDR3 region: CASREPTGANEKLFF. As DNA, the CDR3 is TGCGCCAGCCGCGAACCGACAGGGGCTAATGAAAAACTGTTTTTT.